The following is a T cell receptor (beta chain) sequence with its context. This clone appeared a few times. What antigen it recognizes has not been identified. Per-nucleotide qualities are absent, and no much larger clonotype sits a single base away. These data belong to a study of lymphopenia after photon versus proton radiotherapy (dated by TCRdb to between 2019 and 2020). Background for the entire study: The immunological effects of photon versus proton radiation therapy were compared in patients with gastrointestinal tumors who developed high-grade lymphopenia. A cohort of some 20 patients with gastrointestinal tumors who received either photon or proton therapy and subsequently developed lymphopenia was included. The goal of the study was to describe how the two radiation modalities differ in their effects on the immune system.

The method behind the library was the immunoSEQ multiplex PCR assay. T cell repertoires were profiled by deep sequencing of rearranged TCR beta loci, alongside multiparametric flow cytometry. In TCRdb, the immuneACCESS table is reduced to in-frame sequences with V and J assigned. These tables do not hold every clone; where another copy was compared, an unresolved V gene accounts for under half, and the others remain unexplained. This sample comprises approximately 23,000 clones, roughly 90% of them detected only once. The ten largest clones represent around 10% of the sample. What the study reported, not specific to this receptor: During treatment, patients who received proton therapy stayed relatively stable, whereas patients who received photon therapy lost naive T cells and TCR diversity and gained effector/memory populations. After the lymphocyte count nadir, photon-treated repertoires showed oligoclonal expansion, especially of CD8+ Temra cells, which drove the drop in diversity. The authors looked at the survival association only in patients who died, and they framed better survival with proton therapy as a possibility rather than a demonstrated result. Across the cohort, an inverse correlation was found between a larger post-nadir drop in TCR diversity and overall survival time among patients who died.

Sequenced material: peripheral blood, taken from a patient treated with proton-based radiotherapy. This sequence was found in an elderly man with esophageal cancer.

Here is the DNA: TGTGCCAGCAGTTTTTCGACAGGCCCCCTCCACTTT. Translated, this gives CASSFSTGPLHF. The chain links TRBV27 with TRBJ1-6, and possibly TRBD1, on 6 matching bases. V and J lose 3 bases and 13 bases, and a span of 10 bases separates them. Reading from cysteine to phenylalanine, the CDR3 counts 12 amino acids. Just the 36-base CDR3 DNA is kept, in frame starting at base 1. CDR1 and CDR2 are read off the germline V gene (reference sequence) as MNHEY and SMNVEV.